What follows are 17 T cell receptor beta chains derived from one specimen sequenced in a study of blood T cell repertoires in COVID-19. The table came from immunoSEQ multiplex PCR; TCRdb's copy has only in-frame clones and leaves some out. The table has 230,000 or so clones, about 90% seen once; the top ten hold 1.5% to 2%. Sequencing was carried out using peripheral blood. The receptors shown here come from a man aged 35-49 years with active or convalescent COVID-19.

The J gene is TRBJ1-1, the V gene TRBV27; perhaps TRBD1 as D (5 bases). Trimming pared 0 bases from V and 3 bases from J, leaving 11 bases between. CDR1 and CDR2 (germline): MNHEY, SMNVEV (reference sequence). CDR3 length equals 15 residues. The CDR3 spells CASSLSGAPDTEAFF. The CDR3 coding sequence is TGTGCCAGCAGTTTATCTGGGGCGCCGGACACTGAAGCTTTCTTT.

The V gene is TRBV7-2, the J gene TRBJ2-4, with 9 bases lining up with TRBD2. V was clipped by 3 bases and J by 6 bases; unmatched bases: 3. The germline V gene has CDR1 SGHTA and CDR2 FQGNSA. The CDR3 length is 14 residues. CDR3 DNA: TGTGCCAGCAGCTTCAGGCGGGGGGGAAACATTCAGTACTTC. The encoded protein is CASSFRRGGNIQYF.

CDR3 protein: CASSSESSGGPYLYEQYF. DNA for the CDR3: TGTGCCAGCAGCTCCGAGTCCAGCGGGGGGCCCTATCTCTACGAGCAGTACTTC. The chain employs TRBV7-2 and TRBJ2-7; TRBD2 matches at 9 bases. The V gene's germline CDR1 is SGHTA and CDR2 FQGNSA. The CDR3 loop spans 18 amino acids. The V segment lost 4 bases and the J segment 3 bases; nucleotides outside the gene matches: 16. Full variable domain (missing parts from reference TRBV7-2 and TRBJ2-7): GAGVSQSPSNKVTEKGKDVELRCDPISGHTALYWYRQSLGQGLEFLIYFQGNSAPDKSGLPSDRFSAERTGGSVSTLTIQRTQQEDSAVYLCASSSESSGGPYLYEQYFGPGTRLTVT.

This clone was observed a single time. The V and J genes are TRBV21-1 and TRBJ2-3; the DNA was not compared with TRBD1, the D call given in the table. TRBV21-1 is termed a pseudogene. This CDR3 is 15 amino acids long. The CDR3 protein is CASRPRDSHTDTQYF. The CDR3 region has the DNA TGTGCCAGCAGACCCCGGGACAGCCACACAGATACGCAGTATTTT.

This clone has only one observation. The V gene is TRBV27, the J gene TRBJ1-3; 9 bases are shared with TRBD1. J lost 0 bases, V lost 5 bases, and 5 bases had no gene match. The length of the CDR3 is 16 residues. CDR1 MNHEY and CDR2 SMNVEV come from the germline V gene (reference sequence). In DNA form, the CDR3 reads TGTGCCAGCAGTAACAGGGGGCAACTCTCTGGAAACACCATATATTTT. Translated, it gives CASSNRGQLSGNTIYF.

V usage is TRBV19 and J usage is TRBJ2-6, with 9 bases that match TRBD1. The CDR3 length is 18 residues. Looked up from germline, CDR1 is LNHDA and CDR2 is SQIVND (reference sequence). V lost 3 bases, J lost 4 bases, and 10 bases stayed unmatched. The CDR3 loop is CASSIRVQGALGANVLTF. CDR3 coding DNA: TGTGCCAGTAGTATCCGGGTACAGGGGGCGCTGGGGGCCAACGTCCTGACTTTC.

V gene TRBV7-2 combines with J gene TRBJ1-2; no firm D call. CDR1 and CDR2 (germline): SGHTA, FQGNSA. Trimming cost V 5 bases and J 7 bases, with 11 bases left between them. CDR3 size: 12 residues. This CDR3 reads CASSPRGSGYTF. Written as DNA, the CDR3 is TGTGCCAGCAGCCCTAGAGGCAGTGGCTACACCTTC.

This clone appeared once. The genes are TRBV15 and TRBJ2-4, with D tentatively TRBD1 (6 bases). This CDR3 comprises 18 residues. Germline CDR1 and CDR2: LNHNV and YYDKDF (reference sequence). With 0 bases removed from V and 6 bases from J, the gap between germline ends came to 21 bases. The DNA for the CDR3 is TGTGCCACCAGCAGAGAGGCCTCCAGGCAGGGGTCCCTAAACATTCAGTACTTC. Translating it yields CATSREASRQGSLNIQYF.

The J gene is TRBJ1-2, the V gene TRBV21-1; the D call of TRBD1 is as the table states it, not checked on the DNA. TRBV21-1 is given as a pseudogene. The CDR3 covers 14 residues. The CDR3 DNA is TGTGCCAGCAGAGGACAGCAGTCTAACTATGGCTACACCTTC. Translated, it gives CASRGQQSNYGYTF.

The chain recombines TRBV7-3 with TRBJ1-2, with D maybe TRBD1 (5 bases). Germline-derived CDR1 and CDR2 are SGHTA and FQGTGA. The CDR3 covers 13 residues. V lost 3 bases to trimming and J lost 5 bases, with 10 bases between them. The DNA of the CDR3 is TGTGCCAGCAGCTTCGGGGGAGGTTATGGCTACACCTTC. This translates into CASSFGGGYGYTF.

In its sample, this clone was seen once. This chain joins TRBV5-5 and TRBJ1-5; no reliable D call. Germline V lookup: CDR1 SGHKS, CDR2 YYEKEE (reference sequence). The V end was cut by 3 bases, the J end by 5 bases, with 12 bases between. The CDR3 contains 14 residues. The DNA of the CDR3 is TGTGCCAGCAGCTACTCAGGCATATATCAGCCCCAGCATTTT. It is translated as CASSYSGIYQPQHF.

This clone was counted once. The chain links TRBV28 to TRBJ2-2; D might be TRBD2 (5 bases). The CDR3 extends over 13 amino acids. Germline CDR1 reads MDHEN; CDR2 reads SYDVKM. V was cut by 5 bases and J by 5 bases, with 9 bases left in between. In nucleotides, the CDR3 is TGTGCCAGCAGTCCGAGGGTAACCGGGGAGCTGTTTTTT. As protein: CASSPRVTGELFF.

The chain links TRBV28 to TRBJ1-5; 8 bases are shared with TRBD1. J was trimmed by 6 bases and V by 4 bases; bases with no gene match: 20. The length of the CDR3 is 19 residues. Looked up from germline, CDR1 is MDHEN and CDR2 is SYDVKM. The CDR3 spells CASSSQGALLDRGGQPQHF. The CDR3 DNA follows: TGTGCCAGCAGTTCTCAAGGAGCCCTACTCGACAGGGGTGGTCAGCCCCAGCATTTT.

V is TRBV4-1 and J is TRBJ2-7; 13 bases are a match to TRBD2. This CDR3 has 17 residues. The ends lost 1 base at V and 4 bases at J; junction bases unmatched: 7. CDR1 MGHRA and CDR2 YSYEKL come from the germline V gene. The CDR3 DNA reads as TGCGCCAGCAGCCAAGCGACTAGCGGGGGGTGGGGGTACGAGCAGTACTTC. Its protein product is CASSQATSGGWGYEQYF.

This clone was picked up a small number of times. This rearrangement joins TRBV6-5 to TRBJ1-1; no firm D call. CDR3 length equals 13 residues. The V gene's germline CDR1 is MNHEY and CDR2 SVGAGI. V lost 2 bases to trimming and J lost 7 bases, with 11 bases between them. Written as DNA, the CDR3 is TGTGCCAGCAGTTACGGGCCCGGCCTTGAAGCTTTCTTT. It is translated as CASSYGPGLEAFF.

Concerning this clone: An end of the junction does not agree with germline; a read error may underlie this. This chain connects TRBV10-3 to TRBJ2-7; a possible D gene is TRBD2 (5 bases). The CDR3 runs 13 residues. CDR1 ENHRY and CDR2 SYGVKD come from the germline V gene. CDR3 amino acids: CAISSEDSNEQYF. DNA of the CDR3: TGTGCCATCAGTTCTGAGGACTCCAACGAGCAGTACTTC.

Comments on this clone: The sample carries other DNA sequences with the same CDR3. The chain recombines TRBV5-1 with TRBJ1-1; D unclear. The CDR3 has 13 amino acids. The V gene lost 4 bases and the J gene lost 1 base, with 8 bases spanning the gap. Germline V gene sequence: CDR1 SGHRS, CDR2 YFSETQ. In DNA, the CDR3 is TGCGCCAGCAGCCTGACGGGGAACACTGAAGCTTTCTTT. Its translation: CASSLTGNTEAFF.